In its sample, the clone carrying this T cell receptor (beta chain) was seen a few times. Its antigen remains unidentified. Trimming removed 0 bases at V and 3 bases at J, with 8 bases between. Germline loops: CDR1 MNHEY, CDR2 SVGEGT. This CDR3 region has 15 residues. In TCRdb, the RT-PCR reads were re-called with MiXCR into one record per CDR3 protein. The sample holds about 190,000 distinct CDR3 sequences; around 14% are singletons and the top ten take approximately 27%. The data were taken from a study of response to subunit inactivated influenza vaccine. Study findings and constraints: With each seasonal influenza vaccination, the authors suggested, few new T cells are recruited.

The source is a man between 45 and 60 years old who received an inactivated influenza vaccine. The V and J genes are TRBV6-2 or TRBV6-3 and TRBJ2-2; D might be TRBD1 (5 bases). The specimen was CD8+ T cells sorted from PBMCs, collected 4 to 6 days after vaccination. The CDR3: CASSYSGRDTGELFF. CDR3 nucleotides: TGTGCCAGCAGTTACTCGGGCAGGGACACCGGGGAGCTGTTTTTT.